A selection of T cell receptor beta chains follows, all from one sample in a study of OX40 agonist ivuxolimab in advanced cancers. The table came from immunoSEQ multiplex PCR; TCRdb's copy has only in-frame clones and leaves some out. The data hold tens of thousands of clones, with around 80% observed a single time. The input for sequencing was CD4+ or CD8+ T cells sorted from blood, taken in a trial of the OX40 agonist ivuxolimab. These receptor sequences come from an adult with an advanced solid tumor such as melanoma, head and neck, liver or kidney cancer. Each CDR3 is given with its conserved first and last residue. A D gene is named only where the DNA matches it firmly. Size is omitted from some rows. Given values are once, few, many or a class for expanded clones.

j_gene: TRBJ2-2
abundance: NA
v_gene: TRBV7-3
d_gene: NA
CDR3nt: TGTGCCAGCAGCTCGGAGACTAGCACCGGGGAGCTGTTTTTT
CDR3aa: CASSSETSTGELFF

j_gene: TRBJ2-7
abundance: NA
v_gene: TRBV27
d_gene: TRBD1
CDR3nt: TGTGCCAGCAGTTTAGGGGACAGGGCGGGGGAGCAGTACTTC
CDR3aa: CASSLGDRAGEQYF

j_gene: TRBJ2-4
abundance: NA
v_gene: TRBV6-1
d_gene: TRBD2
CDR3nt: TGTGCCAGCATGGCGGGGGGCAGCAAAAACATTCAGTACTTC
CDR3aa: CASMAGGSKNIQYF

j_gene: TRBJ1-1
abundance: once
v_gene: TRBV9
d_gene: TRBD1
CDR3nt: TGTGCCAGCAGCGTAGGAGGACAGGGAAGCACTGAAGCTTTCTTT
CDR3aa: CASSVGGQGSTEAFF

j_gene: TRBJ1-1
abundance: NA
v_gene: TRBV13
d_gene: NA
CDR3nt: TGTGCCAGCAGCCGCCCCCTTAGCAGGGGAGCCACTGAAGCTTTCTTT
CDR3aa: CASSRPLSRGATEAFF

j_gene: TRBJ2-3
abundance: NA
v_gene: TRBV19
d_gene: NA
CDR3nt: TGTGCCAGTAGCGACGGTAGCACAGATACGCAGTATTTT
CDR3aa: CASSDGSTDTQYF

j_gene: TRBJ1-2
abundance: NA
v_gene: TRBV5-4
d_gene: NA
CDR3nt: TGTGCCAGCAGCCCAACCCCAGGGTTCTCTAACTATGGCTACACCTTC
CDR3aa: CASSPTPGFSNYGYTF

j_gene: TRBJ1-6
abundance: NA
v_gene: TRBV9
d_gene: TRBD1
CDR3nt: TGTGCCAGCAGCGTAGGCAGGGGGCCAGATTCACCCCTCCACTTT
CDR3aa: CASSVGRGPDSPLHF

j_gene: TRBJ2-2
abundance: NA
v_gene: TRBV28
d_gene: NA
CDR3nt: TGTGCCAGCACGCCCTCCCAGGGGAAATCGTCCACCGGGGAGCTGTTTTTT
CDR3aa: CASTPSQGKSSTGELFF

j_gene: TRBJ1-5
abundance: few
v_gene: TRBV18
d_gene: NA
CDR3nt: TGTGCCAGCTCACCAGGGGATCAGCCCCAGCATTTT
CDR3aa: CASSPGDQPQHF

j_gene: TRBJ1-5
abundance: NA
v_gene: TRBV15
d_gene: NA
CDR3nt: TGTGCCACCAGCAGACCCTGGGGGCGCGGCAATCAGCCCCAGCATTTT
CDR3aa: CATSRPWGRGNQPQHF

j_gene: TRBJ2-5
abundance: NA
v_gene: TRBV2
d_gene: NA
CDR3nt: TGTGCCAGCGGGGCGGGGCGAACCCTCCAGGAGACCCAGTACTTC
CDR3aa: CASGAGRTLQETQYF

j_gene: TRBJ1-5
abundance: NA
v_gene: TRBV13
d_gene: NA
CDR3nt: TGTGCCAGCAGCTTACGGGGCCTGCAGCCCCAGCATTTT
CDR3aa: CASSLRGLQPQHF

j_gene: TRBJ1-3
abundance: NA
v_gene: TRBV6-1
d_gene: NA
CDR3nt: TGTGCCAGCTCGTCAATCTCTGGAAACACCATATATTTT
CDR3aa: CASSSISGNTIYF

j_gene: TRBJ1-2
abundance: NA
v_gene: TRBV5-6
d_gene: TRBD1
CDR3nt: TGTGCCAGCACCCAATGGGACAGGGGGTACTATGGCTACACCTTC
CDR3aa: CASTQWDRGYYGYTF

j_gene: TRBJ2-1
abundance: NA
v_gene: TRBV5-1
d_gene: TRBD1
CDR3nt: TGCGCCAGCAGCTACCTCTTTACAGGGGGCTCAATCTACAATGAGCAGTTCTTC
CDR3aa: CASSYLFTGGSIYNEQFF

j_gene: TRBJ2-7
abundance: NA
v_gene: TRBV7-3
d_gene: TRBD1
CDR3nt: TGTGCCAGCAGCTTAATCACGAGGGCAGGGGGCTCCTACGAGCAGTACTTC
CDR3aa: CASSLITRAGGSYEQYF

j_gene: TRBJ1-2
abundance: NA
v_gene: TRBV19
d_gene: NA
CDR3nt: TGTGCCAGTAGGTTACAGGCCTATGGCTACACCTTC
CDR3aa: CASRLQAYGYTF

j_gene: TRBJ1-2
abundance: NA
v_gene: TRBV5-1
d_gene: TRBD1
CDR3nt: TGCGCCAGCAGCGGACAGGGGGATAGCTATGGCTACACCTTC
CDR3aa: CASSGQGDSYGYTF

j_gene: TRBJ1-5
abundance: NA
v_gene: TRBV7-2
d_gene: NA
CDR3nt: TGTGCCAGCAGCTTAGACGGAATTGGCAATCAGCCCCAGCATTTT
CDR3aa: CASSLDGIGNQPQHF

j_gene: TRBJ2-1
abundance: NA
v_gene: TRBV2
d_gene: NA
CDR3nt: TGTGCCAGAGGAAACAATGAGCAGTTCTTC
CDR3aa: CARGNNEQFF

j_gene: TRBJ2-1
abundance: NA
v_gene: TRBV7-2
d_gene: TRBD2
CDR3nt: TGTGCCAGCACCCCGGGGGGCTACAATGAGCAGTTCTTC
CDR3aa: CASTPGGYNEQFF

j_gene: TRBJ1-2
abundance: once
v_gene: TRBV11-1
d_gene: NA
CDR3nt: TGTGCCAGCAGCCCGACGACGACAGTTTTTAACTATGGCTACACCTTC
CDR3aa: CASSPTTTVFNYGYTF

j_gene: TRBJ1-2
abundance: NA
v_gene: TRBV11-2
d_gene: TRBD1
CDR3nt: TGTGCCAGCAGCTTGGGACAGGGGGTCTCTGGCTACACCTTC
CDR3aa: CASSLGQGVSGYTF

j_gene: TRBJ2-1
abundance: NA
v_gene: TRBV30
d_gene: TRBD2
CDR3nt: TGTGCCTGCCCCGGGGGGGCGAGATACAATGAGCAGTTCTTC
CDR3aa: CACPGGARYNEQFF

j_gene: TRBJ2-3
abundance: NA
v_gene: TRBV15
d_gene: TRBD2
CDR3nt: TGTGCCACCAGCACCCGGACTGGGCGCGGGAGTGGAGATACGCAGTATTTT
CDR3aa: CATSTRTGRGSGDTQYF

j_gene: TRBJ2-3
abundance: few
v_gene: TRBV30
d_gene: TRBD2
CDR3nt: TGTGCCTGGAGTCCCCTAGCGGGGGGTGATACGCAGTATTTT
CDR3aa: CAWSPLAGGDTQYF

j_gene: TRBJ2-7
abundance: NA
v_gene: TRBV4-3
d_gene: TRBD2
CDR3nt: TGCGCCAGCAGCCAGGGGACTAACTCCGGCTACGAGCAGTACTTC
CDR3aa: CASSQGTNSGYEQYF

j_gene: TRBJ2-7
abundance: NA
v_gene: TRBV11-2
d_gene: NA
CDR3nt: TGTGCCAGCAGCACCTCCTTCACCAGCGCAGGGCAGTACTTC
CDR3aa: CASSTSFTSAGQYF

j_gene: TRBJ1-1
abundance: NA
v_gene: TRBV5-1
d_gene: NA
CDR3nt: TGCGCCAGCAGCTTCACCACAGCGAACACTGAAGCTTTCTTT
CDR3aa: CASSFTTANTEAFF

j_gene: TRBJ1-3
abundance: once
v_gene: TRBV30
d_gene: NA
CDR3nt: TGTGCCTGGAGTTGGGGAAACACCATATATTTT
CDR3aa: CAWSWGNTIYF

j_gene: TRBJ1-2
abundance: NA
v_gene: TRBV5-1
d_gene: NA
CDR3nt: TGCGCCAGCAGCTTGCCCCAGGAATATGTGGGCTACACCTTC
CDR3aa: CASSLPQEYVGYTF

j_gene: TRBJ1-1
abundance: NA
v_gene: TRBV29-1
d_gene: TRBD1
CDR3nt: TGCAGCGTTCCAGGACAGGGGAACACTGAAGCTTTCTTT
CDR3aa: CSVPGQGNTEAFF

j_gene: TRBJ2-7
abundance: few
v_gene: TRBV27
d_gene: NA
CDR3nt: TGTGCCAGCAGGGTGGGGACGAATTCGGAGTACGAGCAGTACTTC
CDR3aa: CASRVGTNSEYEQYF

j_gene: TRBJ2-7
abundance: NA
v_gene: TRBV21-1
d_gene: NA
CDR3nt: TGTGCCAGCAATGGGACAGTGTGCCACGAGCAGTACTTC
CDR3aa: CASNGTVCHEQYF

j_gene: TRBJ2-2
abundance: once
v_gene: TRBV7-2
d_gene: TRBD2
CDR3nt: TGTGCCAGCAGCTTTCTAGCGGTGAACACCGGGGAGCTGTTTTTT
CDR3aa: CASSFLAVNTGELFF

j_gene: TRBJ1-5
abundance: once
v_gene: TRBV28
d_gene: NA
CDR3nt: TGTGCCAGCAGGGCGGGCCGACAGCCCCAGCATTTT
CDR3aa: CASRAGRQPQHF